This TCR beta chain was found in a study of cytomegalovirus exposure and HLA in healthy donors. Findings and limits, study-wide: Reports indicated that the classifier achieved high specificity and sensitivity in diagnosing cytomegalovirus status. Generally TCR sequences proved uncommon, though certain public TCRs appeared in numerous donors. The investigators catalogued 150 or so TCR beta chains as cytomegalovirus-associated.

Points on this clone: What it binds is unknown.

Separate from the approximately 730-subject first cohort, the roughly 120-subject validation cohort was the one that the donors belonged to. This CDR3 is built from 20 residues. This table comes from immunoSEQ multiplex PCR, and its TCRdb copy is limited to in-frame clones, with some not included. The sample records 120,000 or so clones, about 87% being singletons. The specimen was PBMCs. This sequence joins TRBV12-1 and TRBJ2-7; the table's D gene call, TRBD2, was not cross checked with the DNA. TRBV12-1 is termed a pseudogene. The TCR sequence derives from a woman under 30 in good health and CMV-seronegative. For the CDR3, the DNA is TGTGCCAGCAGCTCCGGACTAGCGGGAGGCCTTCTCCAGAGCTGGTACGAGCAGTACTTC. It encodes CASSSGLAGGLLQSWYEQYF.